This entry is about one TCR beta chain. In the original analysis: The assay estimated nucleated cells by amplifying reference gene primers. Method: immunoSEQ multiplex PCR; TCRdb's copy keeps in-frame clones and lacks some. The V and J calls and clone size are taken from that table; D and trimming were inferred from the DNA. The sample lists 380,000 or so clones; about 90% were seen once. The entry originates in a study of blood T cell repertoires in COVID-19. Study overall: Nucleic acid was either cDNA or gDNA, and it came from T cells, B-cell-depleted T cells, or PBMCs.

Trimming left V 5 bases short and J 9 bases short, with 8 bases between. The CDR3 is made up of 11 amino acids. CDR1 is SNHLY, CDR2 FYNNEI, per germline. The chain joins TRBV2 to TRBJ2-1; D might be TRBD1 (6 bases). Sequences were obtained from PBMCs or T cells enriched from blood (not recorded which). This sequence was found in a man aged 30 to 39 who had recovered from COVID-19. This chain's CDR3 is CASSPRGEQFF. Here the CDR3 DNA reads TGTGCCAGCAGTCCCAGGGGTGAGCAGTTCTTC.